Listed here are 29 T cell receptor beta chains from one sample, sequenced in a study of blood T cell repertoires in COVID-19. The table came from immunoSEQ multiplex PCR; TCRdb's copy has only in-frame clones and leaves some out. The sample contains about 290,000 clones, over 80% of which appear only once. Sequencing was carried out using peripheral blood. Receptors were obtained from a woman aged 50 to 60 with active or convalescent COVID-19.

This rearrangement joins TRBV28 to TRBJ1-4; tentatively, D is TRBD1 (5 bases). CDR3 length: 12 amino acids. Trimming took 6 bases from V and 10 from J, leaving 12 bases between them. Looked up from germline, CDR1 is MDHEN and CDR2 is SYDVKM. The CDR3 sequence: CASSSEQGKLFF. For the CDR3, the DNA is TGTGCCAGCAGCTCCGAGCAGGGAAAACTGTTTTTT.

This chain joins TRBV7-3 and TRBJ1-2; 7 bases line up with TRBD1. V lost 1 base, J lost 5 bases, and 7 bases stayed unmatched. CDR1 and CDR2 from the germline V gene are SGHTA and FQGTGA. The CDR3 totals 15 residues. In nucleotides, the CDR3 is TGTGCCAGCAGCTTAAGCGGAGGGGGCGTGTATGGCTACACCTTC. As protein: CASSLSGGGVYGYTF.

The chain joins TRBV6-5 to TRBJ2-1; 8 nucleotides match TRBD2. The CDR3 is 15 amino acids. Germline CDR1 and CDR2: MNHEY and SVGAGI. The V gene end was trimmed by 6 bases and the J gene end by 1 base; junction bases not matched to a gene: 5. CDR3 loop: CASRAGVGSYNEQFF. Here the CDR3 DNA reads TGTGCCAGCAGAGCGGGAGTTGGGTCCTACAATGAGCAGTTCTTC.

This clone was counted a few times. The V call is TRBV7-2, the J call TRBJ1-6; D is ambiguous. With 2 bases removed from V and 5 bases from J, the gap between germline ends came to 10 bases. The length of the CDR3 is 15 residues. The germline gives CDR1 SGHTA, CDR2 FQGNSA. CDR3 nucleotide sequence: TGTGCCAGCAGCTTAATGAGAGTAAATAATTCACCCCTCCACTTT. It specifies CASSLMRVNNSPLHF.

The rearrangement uses TRBV5-1 and TRBJ1-6; D unresolved. The CDR3 extends over 17 amino acids. Trimming removed 0 bases from V and 0 bases from J, with 10 bases in between. Looked up from germline, CDR1 is SGHRS and CDR2 is YFSETQ. The CDR3 sequence: CASSLGGTSSYNSPLHF. The CDR3 bases are TGCGCCAGCAGCTTGGGCGGCACGAGCTCCTATAATTCACCCCTCCACTTT.

This rearrangement joins TRBV6-5 to TRBJ1-2, with 7 bases fitting TRBD1. CDR3 size: 16 residues. Trimming removed 0 bases from V and 6 bases from J; junction bases left unmatched: 10. Per germline, CDR1 MNHEY and CDR2 SVGAGI. Here the CDR3 reads CASSYSGGRDSDGYTF. The CDR3 DNA follows: TGTGCCAGCAGTTACTCCGGGGGAAGGGACAGCGATGGCTACACCTTC.

The chain recombines TRBV11-1 with TRBJ1-3; weak D call: TRBD1 (5 bases). Germline CDR1 SGHAT, CDR2 FQDESV (reference sequence). The V end was cut by 5 bases, the J end by 1 base, with 15 bases between. The CDR3 has 16 amino acids. CDR3 protein: CASSTTTGRSGNTIYF. The CDR3 DNA reads as TGTGCCAGCAGCACTACTACAGGACGGTCTGGAAACACCATATATTTT.

The chain has TRBV5-1 and TRBJ1-2; D unclear. Germline V gene lookup returns CDR1 SGHRS and CDR2 YFSETQ. The V end lost 4 bases, the J end lost 4 bases, and 26 bases lay between the germline ends. There are 18 residues in the CDR3. The CDR3 DNA reads as TGCGCCAGCAGCCCCCGGAGGGATACTACTATTGAGGGCTATGGCTACACCTTC. This sequence encodes CASSPRRDTTIEGYGYTF.

The gene calls are TRBV2 and TRBJ1-5, with D possibly TRBD1 on 5 matching bases. Per the germline V gene, CDR1 is SNHLY and CDR2 is FYNNEI. CDR3 size: 14 residues. V was cut by 5 bases and J by 7 bases, with 15 bases left in between. The CDR3 loop is CASSRGGPGQPQHF. For the CDR3, the DNA is TGTGCCAGCAGTAGGGGAGGGCCGGGGCAGCCCCAGCATTTT.

J is TRBJ1-2 and V is TRBV25-1; weak D call: TRBD1 (6 bases). With 4 bases removed from V and 4 bases from J, the gap between germline ends came to 13 bases. CDR3 length equals 14 residues. Germline V lookup: CDR1 MGHDK, CDR2 SYGVNS. The CDR3 DNA reads as TGTGCCAGCAGTGCGGCCGGACAGACCTATGGCTACACCTTC. Translated: CASSAAGQTYGYTF.

The chain joins TRBV28 to TRBJ1-5, with D perhaps matching TRBD1 (5 bases). CDR1 and CDR2 from the germline V gene are MDHEN and SYDVKM. Trimming removed 7 bases at V and 5 bases at J, with 21 bases between. The CDR3 runs 16 residues. The CDR3 sequence: CASIGMTQGMHQPQHF. CDR3 in DNA: TGTGCCAGCATTGGGATGACTCAGGGAATGCATCAGCCCCAGCATTTT.

This clone appeared a few times. This rearrangement joins TRBV2 to TRBJ1-3, with a weak D call TRBD1 (5 bases). Germline CDR1 is SNHLY and CDR2 is FYNNEI. The V and J ends lost 6 bases and 2 bases respectively, with 17 bases between them. This CDR3 spans 16 amino acids. The CDR3, as DNA: TGTGCCAGCAGACCCCTGACGGGCAGGGCTGGAAACACCATATATTTT. Translating gives CASRPLTGRAGNTIYF.

There are a few counts of this clone. The gene calls are TRBV5-4 and TRBJ1-1; no clear D. The CDR3 has 14 residues. The germline V gene has CDR1 SGHNT and CDR2 YYREEE (reference sequence). V shed 4 bases and J shed 5 bases, with 15 bases lying between them. In DNA, the CDR3 is TGTGCCAGCAGCCAAAAACTTTGGGAGACTGAAGCTTTCTTT. It translates to CASSQKLWETEAFF.

J is TRBJ2-1 and V is TRBV2; D uncertain. CDR1 is SNHLY and CDR2 is FYNNEI in the germline V gene. CDR3 length: 15 residues. With 6 bases removed from V and 0 bases from J, the gap between germline ends came to 12 bases. This CDR3 reads CASRRQQGSYNEQFF. CDR3 DNA sequence: TGTGCCAGCAGACGACAACAAGGCTCCTACAATGAGCAGTTCTTC. Full variable domain (remainder filled in from reference TRBV2 and TRBJ2-1): EPEVTQTPSHQVTQMGQEVILRCVPISNHLYFYWYRQILGQKVEFLVSFYNNEISEKSEIFDDQFSVERPDGSNFTLKIRSTKLEDSAMYFCASRRQQGSYNEQFFGPGTRLTVL.

V is TRBV5-1 and J is TRBJ2-2; TRBD1 matches at 7 bases. Germline trimming cut 4 bases from V and 5 bases from J; bases unmatched to any gene: 5. Germline assignment: CDR1 SGHRS and CDR2 YFSETQ. The CDR3 loop spans 14 amino acids. CDR3 sequence: CASSQTGSTGELFF. The CDR3 region has the DNA TGCGCCAGCAGCCAGACAGGGTCAACCGGGGAGCTGTTTTTT.

The rearrangement links TRBV6-5 to TRBJ1-2; 7 nucleotides agree with TRBD1. Trimming removed 8 bases from V and 8 bases from J; junction bases left unmatched: 11. CDR3 length: 13 residues. The germline CDR1 and CDR2 sequences are MNHEY and SVGAGI. In nucleotides, the CDR3 is TGTGCCAGCTTTGGAGGGGGCGTAAAAGGCTACACCTTC. Its protein is CASFGGGVKGYTF.

The V call is TRBV11-2, the J call TRBJ2-1, with 8 bases identical to TRBD2. This CDR3 spans 16 amino acids. After removal of 6 bases from V and 3 bases from J, the junction contained 10 bases not matched to a gene. Germline lookup yields CDR1 SGHAT and CDR2 FQNNGV. The DNA for the CDR3 is TGTGCCAGCAGTCTGATGGGGCGGGAGGTCTACAATGAGCAGTTCTTC. Translated: CASSLMGREVYNEQFF.

The rearrangement joins TRBV5-4 to TRBJ1-3, with 7 positions matching TRBD1. The length of the CDR3 is 14 residues. The trim removed 4 bases at V and 1 base at J, leaving 2 bases unmatched. The germline gives CDR1 SGHNT, CDR2 YYREEE (reference sequence). DNA of the CDR3: TGTGCCAGCAGCCCAGGGGGATCTGGAAACACCATATATTTT. This sequence encodes CASSPGGSGNTIYF.

V and J are TRBV29-1 and TRBJ2-5, with 12 nucleotides matching TRBD1. Germline CDR1 SQVTM, CDR2 ANQGSEA. The CDR3 sequence is 16 residues long. The ends lost 2 bases at V and 7 bases at J; junction bases unmatched: 11. The CDR3 nucleotides read TGCAGCGTTGAAAGCGCCGGGACAGGGGGCGACGGGACCCAGTACTTC. Translation: CSVESAGTGGDGTQYF.

About this clone itself: A much larger clone lies one base from this, so it may be a read error. The chain joins TRBV6-1 to TRBJ1-2; D gene uncertain. This CDR3 contains 13 residues. Between the trimmed V and J ends, which lost 1 base and 10 bases, there was a span of 13 bases. The germline V gene encodes CDR1 MNHNS and CDR2 SASEGT. CDR3 region: CASSEGTRDDYTF. Here the CDR3 DNA reads TGTGCCAGCAGTGAAGGGACTCGGGATGACTACACCTTC.

The chain uses TRBV5-8 and TRBJ1-2; the D is unclear. The CDR3 length is 13 residues. Germline CDR1 is SGHTS and CDR2 is YDEGEE. Between the trimmed V and J ends, which lost 5 bases and 6 bases, there was a span of 14 bases. DNA for the CDR3: TGTGCCAGCAGGCTCTGGGTCCAGGATGGCTACACCTTC. This sequence encodes CASRLWVQDGYTF.

Concerning this clone itself: Other DNA sequences of this sample code for an identical CDR3. V and J are TRBV5-1 and TRBJ1-1; the D is unclear. The CDR3 spans 15 residues. From germline, CDR1 is SGHRS and CDR2 YFSETQ. V lost 0 bases, J lost 0 bases, and 9 bases lay in between. The CDR3 DNA is TGCGCCAGCAGCTTGGTAGGCGGCCTGAACACTGAAGCTTTCTTT. The encoded protein is CASSLVGGLNTEAFF.

This clone was detected a few times. The chain joins TRBV9 to TRBJ2-5; 9 positions match TRBD2. The CDR3 spans 13 residues. V was clipped by 10 bases and J by 5 bases; unmatched bases: 9. Germline CDR1 SGDLS, CDR2 YYNGEE. The CDR3 spells CASQRGAGETQYF. CDR3 DNA sequence: TGTGCCTCACAGCGGGGGGCCGGTGAGACCCAGTACTTC.

The chain combines TRBV4-1 with TRBJ2-7; 7 bases are shared with TRBD2. Germline V CDR1 and CDR2: MGHRA, YSYEKL. Trimming at V came to 4 bases and at J to 5 bases, leaving 11 bases not matched to a gene. This CDR3 contains 15 residues. The CDR3: CASSRGGGRGNEQYF. CDR3 in DNA: TGCGCCAGCAGCCGCGGTGGGGGGAGGGGTAACGAGCAGTACTTC.

A few counts support this clone. The rearrangement joins TRBV28 to TRBJ1-5; no clear D. This CDR3 spans 16 amino acids. Germline CDR1 is MDHEN and CDR2 is SYDVKM. Between the trimmed V and J ends, which lost 8 bases and 0 bases, there was a span of 17 bases. CDR3 protein: CASWAPARYSNQPQHF. The CDR3, as DNA: TGTGCCAGCTGGGCCCCGGCACGGTATAGCAATCAGCCCCAGCATTTT.

The CDR3 protein is CASSLDRGFDNEQFF. The CDR3 DNA is TGTGCCAGCTCACTGGACAGGGGGTTCGACAATGAGCAGTTCTTC. V and J are TRBV18 and TRBJ2-1, with TRBD1 identical over 10 bases. This CDR3 contains 15 residues. Per the germline V gene, CDR1 is KGHSH and CDR2 is LQKENI. V dropped 4 bases and J dropped 5; count of bases not matched to a gene: 5. Using reference TRBV18 and TRBJ2-1 for the parts outside the CDR3, the full variable domain is NAGVMQNPRHLVRRRGQEARLRCSPMKGHSHVYWYRQLPEEGLKFMVYLQKENIIDESGMPKERFSAEFPKEGPSILRIQQVVRGDSAAYFCASSLDRGFDNEQFFGPGTRLTVL.

The chain combines TRBV7-3 with TRBJ2-3; 8 positions match TRBD2. CDR1 and CDR2 (germline): SGHTA, FQGTGA. The length of the CDR3 is 15 residues. The trim removed 2 bases at V and 0 bases at J, leaving 1 base unmatched. The CDR3 bases are TGTGCCAGCAGCTTATTAGCGGGAAGCACAGATACGCAGTATTTT. This encodes CASSLLAGSTDTQYF.

The CDR3 nucleotides are TGTGCCAGCAGTTACGGACAGAGAAGTGGAAACACCATATATTTT. It encodes CASSYGQRSGNTIYF. V usage is TRBV6-6 and J usage is TRBJ1-3; maybe TRBD1 (6 bases). V lost 2 bases to trimming and J lost 3 bases, with 11 bases between them. CDR1 is MNHNY and CDR2 is SVGAGI in the germline V gene (reference sequence). The CDR3 contains 15 residues.

The rearrangement joins TRBV12-5 to TRBJ1-1; D not certain. The germline V gene has CDR1 LGHNT and CDR2 FRNRAP. This CDR3 comprises 14 residues. V lost 6 bases to trimming and J lost 6 bases, with 17 bases between them. As DNA, the CDR3 is TGTGCTAGTGGCCAAGACACGAGCCTCGCTGAAGCTTTCTTT. Protein product: CASGQDTSLAEAFF.